A single sample is the source of the 27 T cell receptor beta chains below, sequenced in a study of control samples from healthy donors and cancer patients. Data came from immunoSEQ multiplex PCR; TCRdb stores just in-frame clones and leaves some out. The top ten clones hold roughly 8.9% of a sample with tens of thousands of clones, approximately 88% of them seen once. The sequenced sample was PBMCs. Every receptor here comes from a woman between 45 and 60 years old with colorectal cancer.

The V gene is TRBV7-9, the J gene TRBJ1-4; 10 bases fit TRBD1. CDR1 is SEHNR, CDR2 FQNEAQ, per germline (reference sequence). The CDR3 spans 19 residues. V lost 0 bases to trimming and J lost 1 base; unmatched junction nucleotides: 8. DNA of the CDR3: TGTGCCAGCAGCTTAGCAGAGGGACAGGGGAGACGAACTAATGAAAAACTGTTTTTT. Amino acid sequence: CASSLAEGQGRRTNEKLFF.

The chain carries TRBV7-2 and TRBJ2-3, with TRBD2 as a possible D gene (6 bases). CDR1 is SGHTA and CDR2 is FQGNSA in the germline V gene. The CDR3 has 15 residues. The V end lost 0 bases, the J end lost 1 base, and 8 bases lay between the germline ends. The CDR3: CASSLASGGTDTQYF. The CDR3, as DNA: TGTGCCAGCAGCTTAGCTTCGGGGGGCACAGATACGCAGTATTTT. Full variable domain (remainder filled in from reference TRBV7-2 and TRBJ2-3): GAGVSQSPSNKVTEKGKDVELRCDPISGHTALYWYRQSLGQGLEFLIYFQGNSAPDKSGLPSDRFSAERTGGSVSTLTIQRTQQEDSAVYLCASSLASGGTDTQYFGPGTRLTVL.

The DNA of the CDR3 is TGCGCCAGCAGCTCACAGCCAGATACGCAGTATTTT. Encoded protein: CASSSQPDTQYF. The chain has TRBV5-1 and TRBJ2-3; no definite D call. The CDR3 contains 12 residues. The germline gives CDR1 SGHRS, CDR2 YFSETQ. Trimming stripped 3 bases from V and 4 bases from J, with 6 bases between.

The chain is built from TRBV6-5 and TRBJ1-1; a weak D match, TRBD1 (5 bases). CDR1 MNHEY and CDR2 SVGAGI come from the germline V gene. The V gene lost 7 bases and the J gene lost 4 bases, with 16 bases spanning the gap. CDR3 length: 14 amino acids. The CDR3, as DNA: TGTGCCAGCATGACGTATCAGGGAATCACTGAAGCTTTCTTT. Translated: CASMTYQGITEAFF.

V is TRBV19 and J is TRBJ1-1; perhaps TRBD1 as D (6 bases). In germline, CDR1 is LNHDA, CDR2 SQIVND (reference sequence). Trimming pared 3 bases from V and 2 bases from J, leaving 13 bases between. This CDR3 is built from 15 residues. The CDR3 protein is CASSITGTLNTEAFF. CDR3 nucleotide sequence: TGTGCCAGTAGTATTACCGGGACACTTAACACTGAAGCTTTCTTT.

The chain carries TRBV7-2 and TRBJ1-3; 9 nucleotides agree with TRBD1. Unmatched junction bases numbered 11, after V lost 1 base and J lost 4 bases. The CDR3 spans 18 residues. The germline V gene has CDR1 SGHTA and CDR2 FQGNSA. DNA of the CDR3: TGTGCCAGCAGCTTAGTCCCCCTACAGGGGGCTTTCGGAAACACCATATATTTT. Protein sequence: CASSLVPLQGAFGNTIYF. Using reference TRBV7-2 and TRBJ1-3 for the parts outside the CDR3, the full variable domain is GAGVSQSPSNKVTEKGKDVELRCDPISGHTALYWYRQSLGQGLEFLIYFQGNSAPDKSGLPSDRFSAERTGGSVSTLTIQRTQQEDSAVYLCASSLVPLQGAFGNTIYFGEGSWLTVV.

Only a few counts were recorded for this clone. Distinct nucleotide sequences in the sample also encode this CDR3. The J gene is TRBJ2-7, the V gene TRBV5-3, with 10 bases that match TRBD2. TRBV5-3 is marked as an open reading frame, function uncertain. After removal of 3 bases from V and 4 bases from J, the junction contained 7 bases not matched to a gene. The CDR3 extends over 15 amino acids. CDR3 DNA: TGTGCCAGAAGCTCGGGGGCTAGCGGGGGTTACGAGCAGTACGTC. Protein sequence: CARSSGASGGYEQYV.

This clone was counted a few times. The chain recombines TRBV18 with TRBJ2-5, with 10 bases matching TRBD2. CDR1 and CDR2 from the germline V gene are KGHSH and LQKENI. Trimming cost V 3 bases and J 3 bases; bases outside gene matches: 10. The CDR3 is 17 amino acids. CDR3 loop: CASSPSTPLAGKETQYF. Written as DNA, the CDR3 is TGTGCCAGCTCACCTTCCACTCCACTAGCGGGGAAAGAGACCCAGTACTTC.

V gene TRBV19 combines with J gene TRBJ2-7, with 9 bases matching TRBD1. V lost 5 bases to trimming and J lost 2 bases; unmatched junction nucleotides: 16. The V gene's germline CDR1 is LNHDA and CDR2 SQIVND (reference sequence). The CDR3 covers 18 residues. CDR3 nucleotide sequence: TGTGCCAGTAGTCATACAGGGGGCGATCTGATAAGAACCTACGAGCAGTACGTC. This sequence encodes CASSHTGGDLIRTYEQYV.

In nucleotides, the CDR3 is TGTGCCAGCAGCTTAGGCAGGACAGTGAATGAAAAACTGTTTTTT. This encodes CASSLGRTVNEKLFF. The chain carries TRBV7-2 and TRBJ1-4, with D possibly matching TRBD1 (6 bases). The V and J ends lost 1 base and 5 bases respectively, with 11 bases between them. Germline CDR1 and CDR2: SGHTA and FQGNSA. The CDR3 consists of 15 residues.

The rearrangement links TRBV3-1 (or the pseudogene TRBV3-2) to TRBJ1-5; D unresolved. Germline-derived CDR1 and CDR2 are LGHDT and YNNKEL (reference sequence). This CDR3 region has 12 residues. Trimming stripped 1 base from V and 4 bases from J, with 2 bases between. The CDR3 coding sequence is TGTGCCAGCAGCCAAGGGAATCAGCCCCAGCATTTT. Its translation: CASSQGNQPQHF.

The rearrangement links TRBV10-1 to TRBJ1-2; D gene ambiguous. V gave up 2 bases and J gave up 0 bases, with 4 bases separating them. Germline assignment: CDR1 WNHNN and CDR2 SYGVQD (reference sequence). The CDR3 has 13 amino acids. In DNA, the CDR3 is TGCGCCAGCAGTGAGACAGCTAACTATGGCTACACCTTC. Protein product: CASSETANYGYTF.

This sequence joins TRBV5-1 and TRBJ1-6; 9 positions agree with TRBD1. CDR1 SGHRS and CDR2 YFSETQ come from the germline V gene. J was trimmed by 11 bases and V by 4 bases; bases with no gene match: 13. The CDR3 contains 16 residues. The CDR3 nucleotides are TGCGCCAGCAGCCCCACAGGGGGCGGACTTGTGGCACCCCTCCACTTT. It translates to CASSPTGGGLVAPLHF.

The CDR3 nucleotides read TGTGCCAGTAAGCGGGCGGGGGGACATGATGAGCAGTTCTTC. Translating gives CASKRAGGHDEQFF. The V call is TRBV19, the J call TRBJ2-1, with 8 bases lining up with TRBD2. The length of the CDR3 is 14 residues. J was trimmed by 8 bases and V by 7 bases; bases with no gene match: 10. Germline V gene sequence: CDR1 LNHDA, CDR2 SQIVND (reference sequence).

The sample holds a few counts of this clone. In nucleotides, the CDR3 is TGCGCCAGCAGCCAAGGACCGGGGAGTGCAGATACGCAGTATTTT. This translates into CASSQGPGSADTQYF. The J gene is TRBJ2-3, the V gene TRBV4-1, with D perhaps TRBD2 (5 bases). This CDR3 spans 15 amino acids. Germline V gives CDR1 MGHRA, CDR2 YSYEKL. Trimming removed 1 base at V and 4 bases at J, with 12 bases between.

The table lists this clone with a few counts. The chain recombines TRBV16 with TRBJ1-1; D is uncertain. The CDR3 has 13 amino acids. V was trimmed by 4 bases and J by 0 bases, leaving 6 bases between them. From germline, CDR1 is KGHSY and CDR2 FQNENV. CDR3 in amino acids: CASSLTVNTEAFF. The DNA for the CDR3 is TGTGCCAGCAGCCTAACGGTGAACACTGAAGCTTTCTTT. The full variable domain, with the rest looked up from reference TRBV16 and TRBJ1-1, is GEEVAQTPKHLVRGEGQKAKLYCAPIKGHSYVFWYQQVLKNEFKFLISFQNENVFDETGMPKERFSAKCLPNSPCSLEIQATKLEDSAVYFCASSLTVNTEAFFGQGTRLTVV.

This chain connects TRBV3-1 (or the pseudogene TRBV3-2) to TRBJ1-1; D uncertain. Germline V lookup: CDR1 LGHDT, CDR2 YNNKEL (reference sequence). The CDR3 has 11 residues. Trimming removed 5 bases at V and 5 bases at J, with 6 bases between. The CDR3 spells CASSARTEAFF. CDR3 in DNA: TGTGCCAGCAGCGCCCGGACTGAAGCTTTCTTT.

The J gene is TRBJ2-1, the V gene TRBV7-9, with 9 positions matching TRBD1. The germline CDR1 and CDR2 sequences are SEHNR and FQNEAQ (reference sequence). This CDR3 is built from 14 residues. J gave up 2 bases and V 6 bases, and 2 bases lay outside the gene matches. CDR3 region: CASRGQGPYNEQFF. The CDR3 coding sequence is TGTGCCAGCAGAGGACAGGGGCCCTACAATGAGCAGTTCTTC. Supplemented by reference TRBV7-9 and TRBJ2-1, the full variable domain reads DTGVSQNPRHKITKRGQNVTFRCDPISEHNRLYWYRQTLGQGPEFLTYFQNEAQLEKSRLLSDRFSAERPKGSFSTLEIQRTEQGDSAMYLCASRGQGPYNEQFFGPGTRLTVL.

J is TRBJ1-1 and V is TRBV6-2 or TRBV6-3; the D gene is possibly TRBD1 (6 bases). Trimming took off 6 bases at V and 1 base at J, with 9 bases between the two ends. This CDR3 comprises 13 residues. CDR1 is MNHEY, CDR2 SVGEGT, per germline. This CDR3 reads CASSRQENTEAFF. DNA of the CDR3: TGTGCCAGCAGCCGACAGGAGAACACTGAAGCTTTCTTT.

The DNA for the CDR3 is TGTGCCAGCAGCTTAGAGGGTATAGGACTAGCCAAAAACATTCAGTACTTC. Its translation: CASSLEGIGLAKNIQYF. The chain combines TRBV7-2 with TRBJ2-4; a weak D match, TRBD2 (5 bases). The CDR3 runs to 17 residues. Germline CDR1 reads SGHTA; CDR2 reads FQGNSA. Deletions cut 1 base from V and 0 bases from J, with 13 bases between.

The V and J genes are TRBV6-5 and TRBJ2-5; 8 nucleotides match TRBD1. This CDR3 comprises 15 residues. Trimming took 6 bases from V and 4 from J; bases not matched to a gene: 10. Germline V gene sequence: CDR1 MNHEY, CDR2 SVGAGI. The CDR3 spells CASSRGQGSGETQYF. The CDR3, as DNA: TGTGCCAGCAGCCGAGGACAGGGTTCGGGAGAGACCCAGTACTTC.

This clone was observed once. CDR3 in amino acids: CASSTGLHTGELFF. In DNA, the CDR3 is TGTGCCAGCAGCACGGGACTACACACCGGGGAGCTGTTTTTT. This rearrangement joins TRBV5-8 to TRBJ2-2; 7 nucleotides line up with TRBD2. This CDR3 has 14 residues. CDR1 is SGHTS, CDR2 YDEGEE, per germline. J was trimmed by 3 bases and V by 4 bases; bases with no gene match: 3.

The chain couples TRBV6-5 to TRBJ1-1; D might be TRBD1 (5 bases). Germline values: CDR1 MNHEY, CDR2 SVGAGI. V lost 0 bases and J 2 bases, leaving 10 bases between the germline ends. The CDR3 has 15 residues. CDR3 in DNA: TGTGCCAGCAGTTACTCGGGGGGTCCTAACACTGAAGCTTTCTTT. This codes for CASSYSGGPNTEAFF.

The chain combines TRBV6-5 with TRBJ1-6; 7 nucleotides agree with TRBD1. Trimming at V came to 3 bases and at J to 5 bases, leaving 4 bases not matched to a gene. Germline V gene lookup returns CDR1 MNHEY and CDR2 SVGAGI. The CDR3 totals 15 residues. The CDR3 coding sequence is TGTGCCAGCAGTTATTCGGGGACAGATAATTCACCCCTCCACTTT. It translates to CASSYSGTDNSPLHF.

This clone has more than one count but fewer than ten. The chain couples TRBV19 to TRBJ1-5; possible D gene TRBD1, 5 bases. This CDR3 comprises 15 residues. Germline-derived CDR1 and CDR2 are LNHDA and SQIVND (reference sequence). V lost 7 bases to trimming and J lost 10 bases, with 23 bases between them. This CDR3 is CASTLVWQMGGPQHF. The CDR3 bases are TGTGCCAGTACCCTCGTGTGGCAGATGGGGGGTCCCCAGCATTTT.

This rearrangement joins TRBV6-1 to TRBJ2-7; the D is unclear. Per the germline V gene, CDR1 is MNHNS and CDR2 is SASEGT. This CDR3 contains 13 residues. The V end lost 2 bases, the J end lost 7 bases, and 12 bases lay between the germline ends. Here the CDR3 reads CASSEFRKLEQYV. For the CDR3, the DNA is TGTGCCAGCAGTGAATTTCGGAAATTGGAGCAGTACGTC.

In DNA, the CDR3 is TGTGCCAGCAGACCCTTAGGGGAGTCAAATGAGCAGTTCTTC. This codes for CASRPLGESNEQFF. The chain carries TRBV6-6 and TRBJ2-1; D possibly uses TRBD1 or TRBD2 (5 bases each). Germline lookup yields CDR1 MNHNY and CDR2 SVGAGI (reference sequence). The length of the CDR3 is 14 residues. V dropped 6 bases and J dropped 7 bases, with 16 bases sitting between them.